The 2 T cell receptor beta chains in this list originate from one sample, sequenced in a study of read filtering for tumor transcriptome and immune sequencing. From around 0.4 ug of RNA, a library with molecular barcoded alpha/delta and beta/gamma adaptors was made. TCRdb recomputed calls from the reads with MiXCR, one row per CDR3 protein. The repertoire holds over 50,000 distinct CDR3 sequences, nearly 20% seen once, with more than 12% in the top ten. The sequenced sample was a population of CD138-negative cells sorted from bone marrow. The receptors were gathered from a donor at least 40 years old with multiple myeloma.

This clonotype was counted many times. The rearrangement joins TRBV12-5 to TRBJ2-5; D is unresolved. The CDR3 contains 13 residues. Germline V gives CDR1 LGHNT, CDR2 FRNRAP. With 1 base removed from V and 2 bases from J, the gap between germline ends came to 5 bases. DNA for the CDR3: TGTGCTAGTGGTTTGGGGCATCAAGAGACCCAGTACTTC. Protein sequence: CASGLGHQETQYF.

This clonotype appeared many times. The chain recombines TRBV5-1 with TRBJ2-1; D remains unclear. The germline CDR1 and CDR2 sequences are SGHRS and YFSETQ. The germline V and J ends were trimmed by 0 bases and 9 bases, with 13 bases remaining between them. This CDR3 contains 14 residues. The CDR3 sequence is CASSLGASFGEQFF. In DNA, the CDR3 is TGCGCCAGCAGCTTGGGTGCTAGTTTTGGTGAGCAGTTCTTC.